Sequencing of this T cell receptor beta chain was carried out in a study of beta chain features in type 1 diabetes. All of the isolated RNA was reverse transcribed, so expressed TCRB transcripts were sequenced. The repertoire was sequenced with immunoSEQ multiplex PCR; TCRdb's copy has only in-frame clones and lacks some. The sample has roughly 730,000 clones, about an eighth seen once. With regard to this clone: Its specificity is not known.

Study results and limitations: The study found moderately but significantly shorter TCRB CDR3s in all four CD4+ subsets of Type 1 diabetes patients. Researchers reported that naive, central memory and Treg TCRB repertoires appeared more similar in patients than in healthy donors.

CDR1 and CDR2 from the germline V gene are MNHNY and SVGAGI (reference sequence). Germline trimming cut 8 bases from V and 6 bases from J; bases unmatched to any gene: 5. The CDR3 sequence is 12 residues long. The clonotype originates from a man younger than 35 with type 1 diabetes. Sequencing used naive CD4+ T cells from blood. The rearrangement joins TRBV6-6 to TRBJ1-2; 8 nucleotides align to TRBD1. The CDR3: CASQQGGHGYTF. The CDR3 DNA sequence: TGTGCCAGCCAACAGGGGGGCCATGGCTACACCTTC.